Following are 14 T cell receptor beta chains from one sample sequenced in a study of cytomegalovirus exposure and HLA in healthy donors. The PCR contained 60 Vbeta and 13 Jbeta primers. Sequencing was performed with immunoSEQ multiplex PCR; in TCRdb, only in-frame clones are kept and a portion is missing. The table includes about 170,000 clones, 70% to 80% detected once. Specimen: PBMCs. The receptors shown here come from a woman aged 25 to 39 in good health and CMV-seropositive.

The chain carries TRBV19 and TRBJ1-3; 7 positions agree with TRBD1. The V segment lost 4 bases and the J segment 2 bases; nucleotides outside the gene matches: 5. The V gene's germline CDR1 is LNHDA and CDR2 SQIVND (reference sequence). The CDR3 has 15 residues. In DNA form, the CDR3 reads TGTGCCAGTAGTACGACAGGGTCGACTGGAAACACCATATATTTT. Translation: CASSTTGSTGNTIYF.

CDR3 in amino acids: CASSLRLASGDQETQYF. The CDR3 nucleotides are TGCGCCAGCAGCCTAAGATTGGCTAGCGGAGACCAAGAGACCCAGTACTTC. The gene calls are TRBV4-1 and TRBJ2-5, with 7 nucleotides matching TRBD2. Germline CDR1 MGHRA, CDR2 YSYEKL. CDR3 length: 17 amino acids. V lost 4 bases to trimming and J lost 0 bases; unmatched junction nucleotides: 11.

The chain joins TRBV7-3 to TRBJ2-5, with 11 bases identical to TRBD1. J was trimmed by 5 bases and V by 2 bases; bases with no gene match: 7. The CDR3 is 16 amino acids. Per germline, CDR1 SGHTA and CDR2 FQGTGA. CDR3 DNA: TGTGCCAGCAGCTTACCCGCCGGGACAGGGGGGGAGACCCAGTACTTC. The encoded protein is CASSLPAGTGGETQYF. Full variable domain (rest looked up from reference TRBV7-3 and TRBJ2-5): GAGVSQTPSNKVTEKGKYVELRCDPISGHTALYWYRQSLGQGPEFLIYFQGTGAADDSGLPNDRFFAVRPEGSVSTLKIQRTERGDSAVYLCASSLPAGTGGETQYFGPGTRLLVL.

Concerning this clone itself: One junction end does not reproduce the germline sequence, and a read error may be involved. V is TRBV2 and J is TRBJ2-3; 8 nucleotides line up with TRBD1. Looked up from germline, CDR1 is SNHLY and CDR2 is FYNNEI. The CDR3 is made up of 14 amino acids. CDR3 loop: CASREDRGMDTQYF. The CDR3 coding sequence is TGTGCCAGCAGGGAAGACAGGGGAATGGATACGCAGTATTTT.

This chain connects TRBV27 to TRBJ1-1, with 9 nucleotides matching TRBD1. V shed 5 bases, J shed 5 bases, and the junction held 6 bases outside the gene matches. Germline V CDR1 and CDR2: MNHEY, SMNVEV (reference sequence). The CDR3 extends over 14 amino acids. DNA for the CDR3: TGTGCCAGCAGTCCGGGACAGGGTGGGACTGAAGCTTTCTTT. It translates to CASSPGQGGTEAFF.

The rearrangement uses TRBV15 and TRBJ1-3; 7 bases map to TRBD1. Per the germline V gene, CDR1 is LNHNV and CDR2 is YYDKDF (reference sequence). J was trimmed by 4 bases and V by 5 bases; bases with no gene match: 2. The CDR3 is made up of 13 amino acids. The CDR3 sequence: CATSGTAGNTIYF. DNA of the CDR3: TGTGCCACCAGCGGGACAGCCGGAAACACCATATATTTT.

The chain has TRBV5-1 and TRBJ2-6; D may be TRBD2 (5 bases). Germline CDR1 SGHRS, CDR2 YFSETQ. The CDR3 totals 17 residues. Between the trimmed V and J ends, which lost 5 bases and 2 bases, there was a span of 17 bases. In DNA form, the CDR3 reads TGCGCCAGCAGGGAAAGAGGGTCGGGCGCTGGGGCCAACGTCCTGACTTTC. Amino acid sequence: CASRERGSGAGANVLTF.

In this sample, this clone turned up a few times. This chain connects TRBV9 to TRBJ2-7, with a weak D call TRBD1 (6 bases). The ends were cut back, 2 bases at V and 2 bases at J, with 11 bases in the middle. CDR3 size: 14 residues. Germline V gene lookup returns CDR1 SGDLS and CDR2 YYNGEE. The CDR3 DNA sequence: TGTGCCAGCAGCGTTTCCGGGACACCCTACGAGCAGTACTTC. Its protein is CASSVSGTPYEQYF.

The chain uses TRBV7-2 and TRBJ2-7; D is undetermined. V was clipped by 5 bases and J by 3 bases, with 8 bases between them. The CDR3 extends over 12 amino acids. The germline V gene encodes CDR1 SGHTA and CDR2 FQGNSA. The CDR3 here is CASSPSRYEQYF. CDR3 sequence (DNA): TGTGCCAGCAGCCCCTCCCGCTACGAGCAGTACTTC.

The rearrangement links TRBV5-4 to TRBJ2-2; D possibly corresponds to TRBD2 (5 bases). The CDR3 extends over 15 amino acids. Trimming removed 5 bases from V and 4 bases from J, with 15 bases in between. The V gene's germline CDR1 is SGHNT and CDR2 YYREEE (reference sequence). CDR3 nucleotides: TGTGCCAGCAGGAACGAGGAGGAATTCACCGGGGAGCTGTTTTTT. It codes for CASRNEEEFTGELFF.

The gene calls are TRBV7-9 and TRBJ2-2, with 9 bases identical to TRBD1. The CDR3 runs to 15 residues. V gave up 5 bases and J gave up 1 base; unmatched junction bases: 2. Germline lookup yields CDR1 SEHNR and CDR2 FQNEAQ (reference sequence). CDR3 in amino acids: CASSPGQGNTGELFF. The DNA of the CDR3 is TGTGCCAGCAGCCCGGGACAGGGGAACACCGGGGAGCTGTTTTTT. The entire variable domain, with the rest obtained from reference TRBV7-9 and TRBJ2-2, is as follows: DTGVSQNPRHKITKRGQNVTFRCDPISEHNRLYWYRQTLGQGPEFLTYFQNEAQLEKSRLLSDRFSAERPKGSFSTLEIQRTEQGDSAMYLCASSPGQGNTGELFFGEGSRLTVL.

The chain links TRBV6-1 to TRBJ2-3; 7 bases line up with TRBD1. There are 16 residues in the CDR3. From germline, CDR1 is MNHNS and CDR2 SASEGT. The J segment lost 4 bases and the V segment lost 3 bases, leaving 10 bases of the junction unmatched. The CDR3 here is CASSDRQGTVADTQYF. Here the CDR3 DNA reads TGTGCCAGCAGTGACCGACAGGGCACGGTGGCAGATACGCAGTATTTT.

The gene calls are TRBV7-8 and TRBJ2-2; 8 bases fit TRBD2. V lost 5 bases, J lost 0 bases, and 2 bases stayed unmatched. This CDR3 spans 15 amino acids. CDR1 and CDR2 (germline): SGHVS, FQNEAQ. In DNA form, the CDR3 reads TGTGCCAGCAGCGTGGGACTAGCGAACACCGGGGAGCTGTTTTTT. Its protein is CASSVGLANTGELFF.

In its sample, this clone was seen once. The V call is TRBV4-2, the J call TRBJ2-7, with TRBD1 matching 11 bases. J lost 4 bases, V lost 2 bases, and 7 bases had no gene match. The CDR3 covers 16 residues. Per the germline V gene, CDR1 is LGHNA and CDR2 is YNFKEQ. The chain's CDR3 is CASSQPGQGASYEQYF. CDR3 DNA: TGTGCCAGCAGCCAACCCGGACAGGGGGCATCTTACGAGCAGTACTTC.